These T cell receptor beta chains were read from a single sample in a study of blood T cell repertoires in COVID-19. The repertoire was sequenced with immunoSEQ multiplex PCR; TCRdb's copy has only in-frame clones and lacks some. Of some 250,000 clones listed, roughly nine tenths are singletons. The specimen was peripheral blood. Receptors originate from a man aged 55 to 70 with acute or convalescent COVID-19. Both conserved end residues are part of each CDR3. The D gene is left open where the match is weak. The size entry is marked missing in some rows and otherwise reads once, few, many or a size class.

. | TRBJ1-3 | TRBV12-5 | TRBD1 | TGTGCTAGTGGTTTGACAGCTGGGACAGGGTATGGAAACACCATATATTTT | CASGLTAGTGYGNTIYF
. | TRBJ2-7 | TRBV28 | TRBD1 | TGTGCCAGCACCGTGGGGACAGGGAGCGAGCAGTACTTC | CASTVGTGSEQYF
. | TRBJ1-3 | TRBV11-2 | . | TGTGCCAGCAGCTTGATGGGGCCACGTAGCTCTGGAAACACCATATATTTT | CASSLMGPRSSGNTIYF
. | TRBJ2-1 | TRBV24-1 | TRBD2 | TGTGCCACCAGTGACGGCCGGGGACTAGCGGGAGTTAGCCTCTCCTACAATGAGCAGTTCTTC | CATSDGRGLAGVSLSYNEQFF
. | TRBJ1-2 | TRBV25-1 | TRBD1 | TGTGCCAGCGCTATACAGGGGGGTGGCTACACCTTC | CASAIQGGGYTF
. | TRBJ2-7 | TRBV4-1 | . | TGCGCCAGCAGCCAAGGCAGCTACGAGCAGTACTTC | CASSQGSYEQYF
. | TRBJ1-5 | TRBV6-5 | . | TGTGCCAGCAGGCCCGGAGTCAATCAGCCCCAGCATTTT | CASRPGVNQPQHF
few | TRBJ2-5 | TRBV7-8 | TRBD1 | TGTGCCAGCAGCTCTAGGACAGGCCGACCTAGAGAGACCCAGTACTTC | CASSSRTGRPRETQYF
. | TRBJ1-1 | TRBV5-4 | TRBD1 | TGTGCCAGCAGCCTGACAGGGCAAGTAACTGAAGCTTTCTTT | CASSLTGQVTEAFF
. | TRBJ1-3 | TRBV7-2 | . | TGTGCCAGCAGCTTACACGCGGGGGCCTCTGGAAACACCATATATTTT | CASSLHAGASGNTIYF
. | TRBJ2-2 | TRBV7-6 | . | TGTGCCAGCAGACTACGGCAGGGGAACACCGGGGAGCTGTTTTTT | CASRLRQGNTGELFF
. | TRBJ1-3 | TRBV5-1 | . | TGCGCCAGCAGCCTCCTATCTGGAAACACCATATATTTT | CASSLLSGNTIYF
. | TRBJ2-1 | TRBV7-2 | . | TGTGCCAGCTCCCGGCGGGGCCGTAATGAGCAGTTCTTC | CASSRRGRNEQFF
. | TRBJ1-5 | TRBV28 | TRBD1 | TGTGCCAGCAGTCCACCGGACAGGGGAATCAATCCCCAGCATTTT | CASSPPDRGINPQHF
. | TRBJ1-1 | TRBV5-1 | TRBD1 | TGCGCCAGCCGTCAAGGAGGGGGCCGCATGAACACTGAAGCTTTCTTT | CASRQGGGRMNTEAFF
. | TRBJ1-5 | TRBV6-5 | TRBD1 | TGTGCCAGCAGCAATTCAGGGGGGCCCCAGCATTTT | CASSNSGGPQHF
. | TRBJ1-1 | TRBV6-5 | . | TGTGCCAGCAACCCGACCCGACAGCCCTTTGAAGCTTTCTTT | CASNPTRQPFEAFF
. | TRBJ2-7 | TRBV19 | TRBD1 | TGTGCCAGTAGTTACACCGGGACAGGGGGCGACGAGCAGTACTTC | CASSYTGTGGDEQYF
. | TRBJ1-6 | TRBV6-6 | TRBD1 | TGTGCCAGCAGCCCGGACAGGGTTGTTTCACCCCTCCACTTT | CASSPDRVVSPLHF
. | TRBJ2-7 | TRBV19 | . | TGTGCCAGTAGCCTACGAGGCTTTCACTACGAGCAGTACTTC | CASSLRGFHYEQYF
. | TRBJ1-1 | TRBV29-1 | TRBD1 | TGCAGCGTGCACCGGGGACAGGGGAACACTGAAGCTTTCTTT | CSVHRGQGNTEAFF
. | TRBJ2-3 | TRBV11-2 | . | TGTGCCAGCAGCTTAGAGGTCGACAGCGTCACAGATACGCAGTATTTT | CASSLEVDSVTDTQYF
. | TRBJ2-7 | TRBV6-2/TRBV6-3 | . | TGTGCCAGCAGTGACCGATCGGGACTCACCTACGAGCAGTACTTC | CASSDRSGLTYEQYF
. | TRBJ2-1 | TRBV9 | TRBD2 | TGTGCCAGCAGTGGGGGGACTAGCGGGAGCCTAACCCACAATGAGCAGTTCTTC | CASSGGTSGSLTHNEQFF
. | TRBJ2-5 | TRBV6-6 | TRBD2 | TGTGCCAGCAGTTACGGAGGGAGGGCCGGTGGAGAGACCCAGTACTTC | CASSYGGRAGGETQYF
. | TRBJ1-3 | TRBV10-3 | TRBD1 | TGTGCCATCAGGGGACAGGGCAGTGGAAACACCATATATTTT | CAIRGQGSGNTIYF
. | TRBJ2-5 | TRBV6-5 | TRBD1 | TGTGCCAGCGGAAGGACAGGGATCGGAGAGACCCAGTACTTC | CASGRTGIGETQYF
once | TRBJ1-5 | TRBV19 | . | TGTGCCAGTAGCTCCGGGTACAGGCGCTATAGCAATCAGCCCCAGCATTTT | CASSSGYRRYSNQPQHF
. | TRBJ2-7 | TRBV13 | TRBD1 | TGTGCCAGCAGCTTAGGCCGATGGGACAGGGGTTCCTACGAGCAGTACTTC | CASSLGRWDRGSYEQYF
. | TRBJ1-1 | TRBV15 | TRBD1 | TGTGCCACCAGCAGAGATCTATGGGACAGTGGTGACACTGAAGCTTTCTTT | CATSRDLWDSGDTEAFF
few | TRBJ2-1 | TRBV7-6 | TRBD1 | TGTGCCAGCAGCCCACTTAACGGCAGGGGGCATGAGCAGTTCTTC | CASSPLNGRGHEQFF
. | TRBJ2-7 | TRBV28 | TRBD1 | TGTGCCAGCAGTACACAGACAGGGAAATTCCGCGAGCAGTACTTC | CASSTQTGKFREQYF
. | TRBJ2-2 | TRBV4-3 | TRBD2 | TGCGCCAGCAGCCTAAGTAGCGGGAGTAGGGTCGGGGAGCTGTTTTTT | CASSLSSGSRVGELFF
. | TRBJ1-2 | TRBV5-4 | . | TGTGCCAGCAGCTTAACCGGTCGCTATGGCTACACCTTC | CASSLTGRYGYTF
. | TRBJ1-3 | TRBV7-2 | . | TGTGCCAGCAGCTTAGACGCGGGGTCTGGAAACACCATATATTTT | CASSLDAGSGNTIYF
. | TRBJ1-3 | TRBV19 | TRBD1 | TGTGCCAGTAGTAACACAGGGGAAGGAAACACCATATATTTT | CASSNTGEGNTIYF
. | TRBJ2-7 | TRBV20-1 | . | TGCAGTGCTAGTCGGGGCTACGAGCAGTACTTC | CSASRGYEQYF
. | TRBJ2-1 | TRBV11-3 | TRBD2 | TGTGCCAGCAGCTCGTTAGCGGGAAATTTTGAGCAGTTCTTC | CASSSLAGNFEQFF
. | TRBJ2-6 | TRBV28 | . | TGTGCCAGCAGTTCCGTCGAGGCTGGGGCCAACGTCCTGACTTTC | CASSSVEAGANVLTF
. | TRBJ2-7 | TRBV5-6 | TRBD2 | TGTGCCAGCAGCTTTAATGCCGGGAGGGCCTACGAGCAGTACTTC | CASSFNAGRAYEQYF
. | TRBJ1-2 | TRBV28 | . | TGTGCCAGCAGGCTACCACGCTATGGCTACACCTTC | CASRLPRYGYTF
. | TRBJ2-1 | TRBV7-3 | TRBD2 | TGTGCCAGCAGCCGAAGGGTAGCGGGGGCCTCCTACAATGAGCAGTTCTTC | CASSRRVAGASYNEQFF
. | TRBJ2-7 | TRBV29-1 | . | TGCAGCGTACGGGGTGCCCCCTACGAGCAGTACTTC | CSVRGAPYEQYF
. | TRBJ2-1 | TRBV6-2/TRBV6-3 | TRBD2 | TGTGCCAGCAGTTCCGGACTAGTACATGAGCAGTTCTTC | CASSSGLVHEQFF
. | TRBJ1-1 | TRBV11-3 | TRBD1 | TGTGCCAGCTCATCGATCGGACAGGGGCCGGGGGACACTGAAGCTTTCTTT | CASSSIGQGPGDTEAFF
. | TRBJ2-7 | TRBV28 | . | TGTGCCAGCAGCCCCCTTAGAGGGCGGGCCGGGTTC | CASSPLRGRAGF
. | TRBJ1-1 | TRBV5-1 | . | TGCGCCAGCAGACCCCCCGACAGGCCGAACACTGAAGCTTTCTTT | CASRPPDRPNTEAFF
. | TRBJ2-1 | TRBV27 | TRBD2 | TGTGCCAGCAGTTGGCTAGCGGGAGATGAGCAGTTCTTC | CASSWLAGDEQFF
. | TRBJ1-1 | TRBV28 | . | TGTGCCAGCAGCCCCCCGGAGGGGCAGCGGAACACTGAAGCTTTCTTT | CASSPPEGQRNTEAFF
. | TRBJ2-7 | TRBV5-1 | . | TGCGCCAGCAGCTTGTTGACGGGAGAACGTTACGAGCAGTACTTC | CASSLLTGERYEQYF
. | TRBJ2-1 | TRBV2 | TRBD2 | TGTGCCAGCAGTCAGATTCCTCCTAGCGGGAGCTACAATGAGCAGTTCTTC | CASSQIPPSGSYNEQFF
. | TRBJ2-5 | TRBV21-1 | . | TGTGCCAGCAAAGAGTGCGGGAGCGAGGAGACCCAGTACTTC | CASKECGSEETQYF
. | TRBJ2-7 | TRBV25-1 | TRBD2 | TGTGCCAGCAGTGAACCCGGGAGGTTAGGGTACGAGCAGTACTTC | CASSEPGRLGYEQYF
. | TRBJ1-1 | TRBV10-3 | TRBD1 | TGTGCCATCAGTGTAGAACAGGGGAGAAGGAACACTGAAGCTTTCTTT | CAISVEQGRRNTEAFF
once | TRBJ1-2 | TRBV27 | TRBD1 | TGTGCCAGCAGTCCAGGACAGGCCGTTGGCTATGGCTACACCTTC | CASSPGQAVGYGYTF
once | TRBJ1-6 | TRBV19 | . | TGTGCCAGTAGTATGGTAACAGAAACCAATTCACCCCTCCACTTT | CASSMVTETNSPLHF
. | TRBJ1-6 | TRBV3-1/TRBV3-2 | TRBD1 | TGTGCCAGCAGCCAATCACAGGGGCCCCATTCACCCCTCCACTTT | CASSQSQGPHSPLHF
. | TRBJ2-1 | TRBV6-1 | TRBD1 | TGTGCCAGCAGTGATTTGGGACAGGGATTACAAAATGAGCAGTTCTTC | CASSDLGQGLQNEQFF
. | TRBJ1-1 | TRBV28 | TRBD1 | TGTGCCAGCAGTTCGGCCCGGACAGGGGAAGGTGGAACTGAAGCTTTCTTT | CASSSARTGEGGTEAFF